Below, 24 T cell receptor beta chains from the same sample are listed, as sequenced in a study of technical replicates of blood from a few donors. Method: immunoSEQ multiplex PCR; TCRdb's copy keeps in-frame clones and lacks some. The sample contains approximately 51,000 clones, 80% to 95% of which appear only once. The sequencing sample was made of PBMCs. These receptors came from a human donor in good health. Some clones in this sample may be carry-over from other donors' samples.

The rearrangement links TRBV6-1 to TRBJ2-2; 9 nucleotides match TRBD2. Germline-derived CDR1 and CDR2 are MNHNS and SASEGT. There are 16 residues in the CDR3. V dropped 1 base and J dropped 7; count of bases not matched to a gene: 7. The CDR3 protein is CASSEGAGGFGGELFF. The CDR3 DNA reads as TGTGCCAGCAGTGAAGGGGCGGGGGGGTTCGGCGGGGAGCTGTTTTTT.

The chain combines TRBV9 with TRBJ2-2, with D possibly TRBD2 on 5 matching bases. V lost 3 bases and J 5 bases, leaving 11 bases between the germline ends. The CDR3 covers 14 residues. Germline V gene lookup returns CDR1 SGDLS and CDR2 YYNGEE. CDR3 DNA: TGTGCCAGCAGCGCCACCTCGGGAACCGGGGAGCTGTTTTTT. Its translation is CASSATSGTGELFF.

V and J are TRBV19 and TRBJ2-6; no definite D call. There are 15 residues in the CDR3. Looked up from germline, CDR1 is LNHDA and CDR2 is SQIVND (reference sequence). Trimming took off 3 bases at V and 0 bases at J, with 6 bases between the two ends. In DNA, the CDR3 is TGTGCCAGTAGTATTCAGTACTCTGGGGCCAACGTCCTGACTTTC. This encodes CASSIQYSGANVLTF.

CDR3 sequence: CASSGGVGRNEQFF. As DNA, the CDR3 is TGCGCCAGCAGCGGCGGTGTAGGGAGGAATGAGCAGTTCTTC. V usage is TRBV4-3 and J usage is TRBJ2-1; maybe TRBD2 (6 bases). Germline CDR1 and CDR2: LGHNA and YSLEER. The CDR3 is 14 residues long. Trimming stripped 5 bases from V and 7 bases from J, with 15 bases between.

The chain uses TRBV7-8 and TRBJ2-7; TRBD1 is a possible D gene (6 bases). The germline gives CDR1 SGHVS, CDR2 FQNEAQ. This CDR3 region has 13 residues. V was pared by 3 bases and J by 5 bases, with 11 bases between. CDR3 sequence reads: CASSFTGRDEQYF. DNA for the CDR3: TGTGCCAGCAGCTTTACAGGGAGAGACGAGCAGTACTTC. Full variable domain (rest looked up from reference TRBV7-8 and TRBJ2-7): GAGVSQSPRYKVAKRGQDVALRCDPISGHVSLFWYQQALGQGPEFLTYFQNEAQLDKSGLPSDRFFAERPEGSVSTLKIQRTQQEDSAVYLCASSFTGRDEQYFGPGTRLTVT.

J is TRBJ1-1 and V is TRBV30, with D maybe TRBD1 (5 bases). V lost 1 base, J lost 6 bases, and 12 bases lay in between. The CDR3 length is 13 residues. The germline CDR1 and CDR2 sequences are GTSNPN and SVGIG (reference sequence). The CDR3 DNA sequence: TGTGCCTGGAGTGATTTTGGGGCCCCTGAAGCTTTCTTT. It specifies CAWSDFGAPEAFF.

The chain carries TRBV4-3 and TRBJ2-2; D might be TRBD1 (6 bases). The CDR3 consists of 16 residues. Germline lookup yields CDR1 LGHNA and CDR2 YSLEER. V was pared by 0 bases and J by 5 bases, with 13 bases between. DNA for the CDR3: TGCGCCAGCAGCCAAGAGGGAACAGGGTGGACCGGGGAGCTGTTTTTT. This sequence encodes CASSQEGTGWTGELFF.

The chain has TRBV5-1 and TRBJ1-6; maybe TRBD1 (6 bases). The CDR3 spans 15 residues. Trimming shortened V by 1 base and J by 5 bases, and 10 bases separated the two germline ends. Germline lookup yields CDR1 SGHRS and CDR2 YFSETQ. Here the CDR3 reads CASSLLGHDNSPLHF. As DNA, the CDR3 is TGCGCCAGCAGCTTGCTGGGACACGATAATTCACCCCTCCACTTT.

This CDR3 is CASSLAGQGARNEKLFF. The CDR3 nucleotides are TGTGCCAGCAGCTTGGCCGGTCAAGGGGCGCGAAATGAAAAACTGTTTTTT. J is TRBJ1-4 and V is TRBV5-4; TRBD1 is a possible D gene (5 bases). The ends were cut back, 0 bases at V and 5 bases at J, with 17 bases in the middle. This CDR3 is built from 17 residues. Germline V CDR1 and CDR2: SGHNT, YYREEE (reference sequence).

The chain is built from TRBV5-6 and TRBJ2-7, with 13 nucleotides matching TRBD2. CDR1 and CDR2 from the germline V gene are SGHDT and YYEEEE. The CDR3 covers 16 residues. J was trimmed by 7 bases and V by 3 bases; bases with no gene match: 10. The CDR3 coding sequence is TGTGCCAGCAGCTCCCGGACTAGCGGGAGAGCTCTGGAGCAGTACTTC. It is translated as CASSSRTSGRALEQYF.

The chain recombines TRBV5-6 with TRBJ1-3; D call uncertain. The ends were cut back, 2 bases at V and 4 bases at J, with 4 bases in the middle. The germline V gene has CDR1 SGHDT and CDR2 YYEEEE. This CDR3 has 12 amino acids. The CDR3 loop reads CASSFAGNTIYF. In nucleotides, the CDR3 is TGTGCCAGCAGCTTCGCGGGAAACACCATATATTTT. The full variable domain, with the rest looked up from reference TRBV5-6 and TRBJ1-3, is DAGVTQSPTHLIKTRGQQVTLRCSPKSGHDTVSWYQQALGQGPQFIFQYYEEEERQRGNFPDRFSGHQFPNYSSELNVNALLLGDSALYLCASSFAGNTIYFGEGSWLTVV.

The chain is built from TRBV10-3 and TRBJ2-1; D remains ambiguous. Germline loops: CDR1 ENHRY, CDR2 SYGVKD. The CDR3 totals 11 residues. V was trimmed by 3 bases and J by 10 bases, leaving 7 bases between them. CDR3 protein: CAISDFQEQFF. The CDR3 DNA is TGTGCCATCAGTGATTTCCAGGAGCAGTTCTTC.

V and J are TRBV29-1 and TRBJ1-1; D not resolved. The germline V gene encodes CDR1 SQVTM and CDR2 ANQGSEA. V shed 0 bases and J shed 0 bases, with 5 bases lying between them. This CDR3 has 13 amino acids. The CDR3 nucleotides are TGCAGCGTTGAAGAAAACATGAACACTGAAGCTTTCTTT. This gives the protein CSVEENMNTEAFF. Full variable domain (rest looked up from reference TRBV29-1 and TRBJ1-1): SAVISQKPSRDICQRGTSLTIQCQVDSQVTMMFWYRQQPGQSLTLIATANQGSEATYESGFVIDKFPISRPNLTFSTLTVSNMSPEDSSIYLCSVEENMNTEAFFGQGTRLTVV.

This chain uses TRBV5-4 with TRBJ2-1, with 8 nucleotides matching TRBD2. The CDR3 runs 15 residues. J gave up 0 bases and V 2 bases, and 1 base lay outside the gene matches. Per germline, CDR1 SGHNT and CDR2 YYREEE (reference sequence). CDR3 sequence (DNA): TGTGCCAGCAGCTTAGGGACTAGCTCCTACAATGAGCAGTTCTTC. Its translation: CASSLGTSSYNEQFF.

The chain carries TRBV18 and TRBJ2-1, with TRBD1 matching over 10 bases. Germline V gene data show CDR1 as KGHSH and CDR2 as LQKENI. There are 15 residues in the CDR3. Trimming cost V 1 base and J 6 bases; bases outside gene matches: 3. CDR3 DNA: TGTGCCAGCTCACCACGACAGGGGGCGGCCAATGAGCAGTTCTTC. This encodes CASSPRQGAANEQFF.

CDR3 bases: TGTGCCAGCAGCTCGCCGGTCCGGACTATTTATACGCAGTATTTT. It encodes CASSSPVRTIYTQYF. V and J are TRBV5-6 and TRBJ2-3; TRBD2 is a possible D gene (6 bases). Germline V gene sequence: CDR1 SGHDT, CDR2 YYEEEE. V was cut by 3 bases and J by 7 bases, with 18 bases left in between. This CDR3 spans 15 amino acids.

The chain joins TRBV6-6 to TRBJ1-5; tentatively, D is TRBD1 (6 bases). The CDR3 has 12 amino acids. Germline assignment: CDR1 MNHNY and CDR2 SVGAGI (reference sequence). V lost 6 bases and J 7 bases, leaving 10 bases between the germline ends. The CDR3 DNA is TGTGCCAGCAGCAACAGGGTCCAGCCCCAGCATTTT. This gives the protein CASSNRVQPQHF.

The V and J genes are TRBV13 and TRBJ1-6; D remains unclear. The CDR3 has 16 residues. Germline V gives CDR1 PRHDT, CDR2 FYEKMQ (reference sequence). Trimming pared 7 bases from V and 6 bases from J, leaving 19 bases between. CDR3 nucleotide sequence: TGTGCCAGCACCCAACACCTATCCTCGGGTAATTCACCCCTCCACTTT. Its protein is CASTQHLSSGNSPLHF.

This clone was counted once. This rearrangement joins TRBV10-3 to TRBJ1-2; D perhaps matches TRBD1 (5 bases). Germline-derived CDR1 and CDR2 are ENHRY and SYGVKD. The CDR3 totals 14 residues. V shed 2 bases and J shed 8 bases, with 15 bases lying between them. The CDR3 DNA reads TGTGCCATCAGTGAGAATGGGGACGGAGGGGGCTACACCTTC. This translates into CAISENGDGGGYTF.

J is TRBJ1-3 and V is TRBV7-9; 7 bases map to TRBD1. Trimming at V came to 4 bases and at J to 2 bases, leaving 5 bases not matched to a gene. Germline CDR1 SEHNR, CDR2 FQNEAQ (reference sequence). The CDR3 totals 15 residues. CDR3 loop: CASSSGQMTGNTIYF. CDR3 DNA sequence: TGTGCCAGCAGCTCGGGACAGATGACTGGAAACACCATATATTTT.

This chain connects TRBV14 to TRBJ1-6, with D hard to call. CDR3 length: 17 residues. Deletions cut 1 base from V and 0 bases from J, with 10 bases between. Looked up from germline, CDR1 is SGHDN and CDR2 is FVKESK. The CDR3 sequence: CASSQVAGNSYNSPLHF. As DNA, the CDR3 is TGTGCCAGCAGCCAAGTTGCAGGAAACTCCTATAATTCACCCCTCCACTTT.

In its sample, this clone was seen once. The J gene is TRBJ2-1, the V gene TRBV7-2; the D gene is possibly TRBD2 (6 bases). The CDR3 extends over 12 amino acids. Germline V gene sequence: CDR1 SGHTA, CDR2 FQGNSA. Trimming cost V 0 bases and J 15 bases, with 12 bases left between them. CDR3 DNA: TGTGCCAGCAGCTTAGCGCGACTAGAGGTGTTCTTC. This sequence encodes CASSLARLEVFF.

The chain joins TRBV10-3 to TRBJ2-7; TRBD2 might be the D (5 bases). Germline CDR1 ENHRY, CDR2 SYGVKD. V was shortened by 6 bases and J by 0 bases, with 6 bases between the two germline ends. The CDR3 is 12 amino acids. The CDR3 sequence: CAIRGSSYEQYF. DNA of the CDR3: TGTGCCATCAGGGGGAGCTCCTACGAGCAGTACTTC.

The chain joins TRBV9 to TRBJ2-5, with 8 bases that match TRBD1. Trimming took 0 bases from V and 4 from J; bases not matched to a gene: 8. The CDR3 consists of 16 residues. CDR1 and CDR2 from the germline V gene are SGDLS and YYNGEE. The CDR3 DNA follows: TGTGCCAGCAGCGTAGTGTCAGGACAGGGCAGAGAGACCCAGTACTTC. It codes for CASSVVSGQGRETQYF.